This T cell receptor beta chain is from a study of T cell responses to AZD1222 COVID-19 vaccine. In germline, CDR1 is LGHDT, CDR2 YNNKEL (reference sequence). J was trimmed by 2 bases and V by 1 base; bases with no gene match: 5. The CDR3 has 16 residues. The assay was immunoSEQ multiplex PCR, and TCRdb's table has in-frame clones only and misses some. Of about 100,000 clones detected, nearly 90% appear once; the ten largest clones hold around 4.5%. This clonotype was sampled from an adult who received the AZD1222 COVID-19 vaccine. The input for sequencing was peripheral blood, taken 28 days after the second AZD1222 dose. V is TRBV3-1 (or the pseudogene TRBV3-2) and J is TRBJ2-7; 10 nucleotides agree with TRBD1. This chain's CDR3 is CASSQGDRGFAYEQYF. The CDR3, as DNA: TGTGCCAGCAGCCAAGGGGACAGGGGATTTGCCTACGAGCAGTACTTC.